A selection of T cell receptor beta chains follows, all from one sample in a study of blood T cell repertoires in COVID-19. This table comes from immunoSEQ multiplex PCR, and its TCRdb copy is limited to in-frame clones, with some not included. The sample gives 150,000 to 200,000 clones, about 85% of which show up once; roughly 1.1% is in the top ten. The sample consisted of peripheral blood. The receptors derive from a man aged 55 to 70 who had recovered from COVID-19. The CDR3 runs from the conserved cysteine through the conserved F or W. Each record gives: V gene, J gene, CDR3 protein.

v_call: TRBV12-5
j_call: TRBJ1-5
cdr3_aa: CASALDSSNQPQHF

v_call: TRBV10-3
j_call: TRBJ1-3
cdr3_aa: CAISDVDRRNTIYF

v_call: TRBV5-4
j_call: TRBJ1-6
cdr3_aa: CATEERAGYYNSPLHF

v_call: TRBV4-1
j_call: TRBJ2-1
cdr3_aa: CASSLNMGTTSNEQFF

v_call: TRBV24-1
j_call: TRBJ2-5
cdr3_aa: CATSDPKTGGRETQYF

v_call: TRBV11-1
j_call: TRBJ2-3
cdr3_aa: CASSLIFTDTQYF

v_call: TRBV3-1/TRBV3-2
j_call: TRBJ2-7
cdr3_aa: CASSQSPLVSYEQYF

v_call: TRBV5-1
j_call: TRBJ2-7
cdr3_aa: CASSLVSSYEQYF

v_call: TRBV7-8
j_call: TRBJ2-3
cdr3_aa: CASSLGSLTDTQYF

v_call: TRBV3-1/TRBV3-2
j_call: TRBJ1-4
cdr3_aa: CASSPGGRGSEKLFF

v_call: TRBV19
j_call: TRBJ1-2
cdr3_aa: CASSIKGGSGPNYGYTF

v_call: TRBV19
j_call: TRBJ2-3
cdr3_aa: CASSMGADTQYF

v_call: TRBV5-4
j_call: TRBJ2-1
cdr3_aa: CASSPHDPGEQFF

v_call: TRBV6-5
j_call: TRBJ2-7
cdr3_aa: CATRQASSYEQYF

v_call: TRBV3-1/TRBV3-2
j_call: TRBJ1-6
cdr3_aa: CASSQPGRSPLHF

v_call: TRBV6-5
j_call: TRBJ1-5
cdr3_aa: CASSSSYRGNQPQHF

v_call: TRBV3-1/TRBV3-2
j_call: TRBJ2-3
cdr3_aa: CASSQGGLAGDTQYF

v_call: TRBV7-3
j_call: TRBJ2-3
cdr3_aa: CASSLVSPRSMMRQGLTDTQYF

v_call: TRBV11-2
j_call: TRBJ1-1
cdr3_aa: CASSPPAGAQAEAFF

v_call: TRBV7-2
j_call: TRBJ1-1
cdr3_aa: CASSFWAGENTEAFF

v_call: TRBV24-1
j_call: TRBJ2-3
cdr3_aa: CATSDTTGTSMDTQYF

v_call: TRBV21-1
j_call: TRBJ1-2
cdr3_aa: CASSKDRVGSYWGSGYTF

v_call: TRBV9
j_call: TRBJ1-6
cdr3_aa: CASSVLSSSYNSPLHF

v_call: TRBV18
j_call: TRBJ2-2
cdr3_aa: CASSPVSAGELFF

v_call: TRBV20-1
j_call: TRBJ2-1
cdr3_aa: CSASDSFRGGAGEQFF

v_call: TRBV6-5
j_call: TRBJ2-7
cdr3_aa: CASSTPGLGSYEQYF